This T cell receptor beta chain derives from a study of cytomegalovirus exposure and HLA in healthy donors. Study conclusions and caveats: Within an earlier analysis, most TCR beta V segments proved productive either about 87% or about 30% of the time.

Donors consisted of healthy bone marrow donors. The germline gives CDR1 MNHNS, CDR2 SASEGT. This CDR3 comprises 13 residues. Primers included in the PCR were 60 Vbeta and 13 Jbeta primers. Generated by immunoSEQ multiplex PCR, the TCRdb table keeps only in-frame clones and is missing some. The data contain 150,000 or so clones, 75% of them singletons. As concerns this clone: Its antigen is unknown.

Sequenced input: PBMCs. V usage is TRBV6-1 and J usage is TRBJ2-5; TRBD1 matches 8 bases. With the DNA end fitting TRBJ2-7 better, the J assignment may be wrong. The TCR comes from a man aged 40-49 years in good health and CMV-seronegative. In DNA form, the CDR3 reads TGTGCCACTAGGACAGGGCTCTCCTACGAGCAGTACTTC. As protein: CATRTGLSYEQYF.